The T cell receptor beta chain under discussion was sequenced for a study of CD8 T cells in Susac syndrome. Broader study findings: CD4+ repertoires of Susac syndrome patients lacked detectable clonal expansion.

Reverse transcription of roughly 0.5 to 1 ug RNA was performed with random hexamers. TCRdb ran MiXCR on the immunoSEQ multiplex PCR reads and lists one entry per CDR3 protein. The sample contains around 170,000 distinct CDR3 sequences, about 94% of which appear only once. Germline CDR1 and CDR2: MNHEY and SVGEGT. This CDR3 spans 16 amino acids. The V and J ends lost 4 bases and 7 bases respectively, with 23 bases between them. About this clonotype: What it binds is not known.

The sequenced sample was CD4+ T cells from PBMCs. The sequence came from a human donor with Susac syndrome. This rearrangement joins TRBV6-2 or TRBV6-3 to TRBJ2-7, with D maybe TRBD1 (6 bases). CDR3: CASSFLPTLQGREQYF. The DNA of the CDR3 is TGTGCCAGCAGTTTTCTCCCTACGCTACAGGGCCGGGAGCAGTACTTC.